One sample yielded the 21 T cell receptor beta chains listed below, sequenced in a study of monozygotic twins with inflammatory bowel disease. With the 5' RACE reads reprocessed, TCRdb shows one record per CDR3 protein and no DNA. This sample's table reports about 350,000 distinct CDR3 sequences. The sequencing input was blood. The receptors were sampled from a human donor with ulcerative colitis or Crohn's disease, or a healthy co-twin of an affected twin (not recorded which).

The genes are TRBV5-1 and TRBJ1-2; the D call of TRBD1 rests on TCRdb alone, since no DNA is present to check it. The germline gives CDR1 SGHRS, CDR2 YFSETQ. This CDR3 has 14 amino acids. Here the CDR3 reads CASSPGTGGLGYTF.

This chain links TRBV2 with TRBJ1-6; TCRdb names TRBD1, which stays unverified in the absence of DNA. This CDR3 contains 13 residues. Per germline, CDR1 SNHLY and CDR2 FYNNEI. The CDR3 is CASSWDTLRTLHF.

This chain connects TRBV4-3 to TRBJ2-1; TCRdb designates TRBD2, a call that cannot be tested without DNA. The CDR3 sequence is 18 residues long. CDR1 and CDR2 from the germline V gene are LGHNA and YSLEER. Here the CDR3 reads CASSQEPVSGGTYNEQFF.

The chain's CDR3 is CASSRMTSGNTGELFF. The rearrangement links TRBV5-1 to TRBJ2-2; TCRdb's D call of TRBD2 is untestable without DNA. This CDR3 comprises 16 residues. CDR1 and CDR2 from the germline V gene are SGHRS and YFSETQ.

The J gene is TRBJ1-5, the V gene TRBV24-1; checking the TCRdb D call of TRBD1 is not possible without DNA. Germline V gene lookup returns CDR1 KGHDR and CDR2 SFDVKD. The CDR3 is 14 residues long. CDR3 residues: CATSDHRGFQPQHF.

The CDR3 region is CASSQGQGSGALGELFF. The chain uses TRBV4-3 and TRBJ2-2; TCRdb names TRBD1, which stays unverified in the absence of DNA. This CDR3 is 17 amino acids long. CDR1 is LGHNA, CDR2 YSLEER, per germline.

The chain couples TRBV11-2 to TRBJ2-7; TCRdb picks TRBD2, but there is no DNA to check that call. Germline loops: CDR1 SGHAT, CDR2 FQNNGV. This CDR3 comprises 20 residues. The CDR3 loop is CASSPSVRRLTGTTAYEQYF. Combining the CDR3 with reference TRBV11-2 and TRBJ2-7 gives the whole variable domain EAGVAQSPRYKIIEKRQSVAFWCNPISGHATLYWYQQILGQGPKLLIQFQNNGVVDDSQLPKDRFSAERLKGVDSTLKIQPAKLEDSAVYLCASSPSVRRLTGTTAYEQYFGPGTRLTVT.

The chain couples TRBV11-2 to TRBJ2-2; lacking DNA, the TRBD1 call made by TCRdb goes unchecked. Germline V gives CDR1 SGHAT, CDR2 FQNNGV. The CDR3 extends over 16 amino acids. The CDR3 spells CASSLSGGAMTGELFF. The whole variable domain, remainder taken from reference TRBV11-2 and TRBJ2-2, is EAGVAQSPRYKIIEKRQSVAFWCNPISGHATLYWYQQILGQGPKLLIQFQNNGVVDDSQLPKDRFSAERLKGVDSTLKIQPAKLEDSAVYLCASSLSGGAMTGELFFGEGSRLTVL.

The chain links TRBV10-3 to TRBJ2-1. The CDR3 sequence is 16 residues long. Germline assignment: CDR1 ENHRY and CDR2 SYGVKD. CDR3 sequence reads: CAISESGEWTVNEQFF.

This chain links TRBV5-1 with TRBJ2-6; TCRdb indicates TRBD1, and absent DNA this call remains unverified. Germline CDR1 reads SGHRS; CDR2 reads YFSETQ. The CDR3 is 17 amino acids. CDR3 amino acids: CASSPRQQGTGANVLTF.

This chain joins TRBV28 and TRBJ2-7; TCRdb's D gene call, TRBD1, goes unchecked for lack of DNA. Germline CDR1 MDHEN, CDR2 SYDVKM. The CDR3 sequence is 17 residues long. The chain's CDR3 is CASSLSAAGTGYDEQYF.

CDR3 loop: CASSRSGANAGELFF. The chain carries TRBV4-3 and TRBJ2-2; checking the TCRdb D call of TRBD2 is not possible without DNA. The CDR3 runs 15 residues. The germline V gene has CDR1 LGHNA and CDR2 YSLEER.

The gene calls are TRBV6-1 and TRBJ2-1; TCRdb's D call of TRBD2 is untestable without DNA. The V gene's germline CDR1 is MNHNS and CDR2 SASEGT. The CDR3 extends over 15 amino acids. The CDR3 sequence: CASNLAGGSYNEQFF.

The chain is built from TRBV7-9 and TRBJ2-1; TCRdb names TRBD2, which stays unverified in the absence of DNA. Germline CDR1 and CDR2: SEHNR and FQNEAQ (reference sequence). This CDR3 comprises 12 residues. This CDR3 reads CASSPEGVKQFF. The full variable domain, rest sourced from reference TRBV7-9 and TRBJ2-1, is DTGVSQNPRHKITKRGQNVTFRCDPISEHNRLYWYRQTLGQGPEFLTYFQNEAQLEKSRLLSDRFSAERPKGSFSTLEIQRTEQGDSAMYLCASSPEGVKQFFGPGTRLTVL.

The genes are TRBV12-3 or TRBV12-4 and TRBJ2-1. The CDR3 spans 16 residues. The CDR3 sequence: CASSLSVRISYNEQFF.

The chain employs TRBV5-1 and TRBJ2-7; no DNA is available, so the TRBD1 call from TCRdb remains unchecked. Looked up from germline, CDR1 is SGHRS and CDR2 is YFSETQ. The CDR3 is made up of 13 amino acids. CDR3 loop: CASSEDRPYEQYF.

J is TRBJ1-1 and V is TRBV19; the TCRdb D gene call, TRBD1, has no DNA to confirm it. CDR3 length: 15 amino acids. CDR1 is LNHDA and CDR2 is SQIVND in the germline V gene (reference sequence). This CDR3 reads CASSIRKGPNTEAFF.

The chain combines TRBV28 with TRBJ1-2. The CDR3 has 16 residues. Germline assignment: CDR1 MDHEN and CDR2 SYDVKM. The CDR3 reads CASSEAPGPSSRGYTF.

This chain uses TRBV3-1 with TRBJ2-1; as DNA is missing, the TRBD2 call by TCRdb cannot be tested. CDR3 size: 15 residues. CDR1 and CDR2 (germline): LGHDT, YNNKEL (reference sequence). The chain's CDR3 is CASSPSGDSYNEQFF.

This rearrangement joins TRBV5-1 to TRBJ2-1; absent DNA, TCRdb's TRBD1 call cannot be checked. The germline V gene has CDR1 SGHRS and CDR2 YFSETQ. The CDR3 extends over 16 amino acids. CDR3 in amino acids: CASSYSPGQGSHEQFF.

The chain employs TRBV13 and TRBJ1-2. CDR1 and CDR2 (germline): PRHDT, FYEKMQ (reference sequence). The CDR3 totals 14 residues. The CDR3 loop reads CASSGFSWDYGYTF.